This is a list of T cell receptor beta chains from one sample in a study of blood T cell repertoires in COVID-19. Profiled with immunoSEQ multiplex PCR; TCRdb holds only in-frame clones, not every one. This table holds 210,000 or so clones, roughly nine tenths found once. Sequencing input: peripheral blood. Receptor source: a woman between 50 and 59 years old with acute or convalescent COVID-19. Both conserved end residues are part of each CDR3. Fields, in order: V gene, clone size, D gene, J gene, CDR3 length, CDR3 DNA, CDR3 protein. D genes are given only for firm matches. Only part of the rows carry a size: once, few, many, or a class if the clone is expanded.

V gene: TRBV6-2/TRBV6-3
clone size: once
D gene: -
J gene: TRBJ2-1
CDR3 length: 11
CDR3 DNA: TGTGCCAGCAGCGAACTAGATGAGCAGTTCTTC
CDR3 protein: CASSELDEQFF

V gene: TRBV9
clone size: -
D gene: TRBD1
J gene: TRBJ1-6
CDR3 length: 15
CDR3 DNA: TGTGCCAGCAGCCCCACAGGGGGCCATAATTCACCCCTCCACTTT
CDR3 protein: CASSPTGGHNSPLHF

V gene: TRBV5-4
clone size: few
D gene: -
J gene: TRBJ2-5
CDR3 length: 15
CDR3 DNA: TGTGCCAGCAGTCTGGACAGTGAAACCCAAGAGACCCAGTACTTC
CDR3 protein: CASSLDSETQETQYF

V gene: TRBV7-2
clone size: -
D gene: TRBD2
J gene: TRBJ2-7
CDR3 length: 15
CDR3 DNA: TGTGCCAGCAGCCCGGGACTAGCGGGAGGGCTCGAGCAGTACTTC
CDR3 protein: CASSPGLAGGLEQYF

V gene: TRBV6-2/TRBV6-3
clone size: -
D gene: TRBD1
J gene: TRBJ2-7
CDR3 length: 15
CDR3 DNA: TGTGCCAGCAGCCGCCCCGGGACAGGTGCCTACGAGCAGTACTTC
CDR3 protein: CASSRPGTGAYEQYF

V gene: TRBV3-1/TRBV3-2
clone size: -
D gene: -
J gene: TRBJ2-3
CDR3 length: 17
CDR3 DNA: TGTGCCAGCAGCCGAGCCCCTTTGAGGCAGAGCACAGATACGCAGTATTTT
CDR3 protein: CASSRAPLRQSTDTQYF

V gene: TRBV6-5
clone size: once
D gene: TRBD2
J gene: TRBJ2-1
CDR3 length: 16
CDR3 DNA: TGTGCCAGCAGTTACTCGAGCCTAGCGGCTTACAATGAGCAGTTCTTC
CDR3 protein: CASSYSSLAAYNEQFF

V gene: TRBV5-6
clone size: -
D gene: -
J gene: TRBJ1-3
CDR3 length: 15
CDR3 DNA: TGTGCCAGCAGCCGTACACGGGGGTCTGGAAACACCATATATTTT
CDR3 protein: CASSRTRGSGNTIYF

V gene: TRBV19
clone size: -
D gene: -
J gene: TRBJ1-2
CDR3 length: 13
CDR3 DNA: TGTGCCAGTAGTATTCTGGCAGGCTATGGCTACACCTTC
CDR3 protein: CASSILAGYGYTF

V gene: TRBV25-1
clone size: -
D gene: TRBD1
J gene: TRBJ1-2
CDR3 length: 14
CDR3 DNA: TGTGCCAGCAGTGACACGACAGGGAACTATGGCTACACCTTC
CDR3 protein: CASSDTTGNYGYTF

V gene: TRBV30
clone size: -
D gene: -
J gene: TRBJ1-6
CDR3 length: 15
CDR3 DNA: TGTGCCTGGTCTCGCGGAGCTCCCCAGAAACCACCCCTCCACTTT
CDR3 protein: CAWSRGAPQKPPLHF

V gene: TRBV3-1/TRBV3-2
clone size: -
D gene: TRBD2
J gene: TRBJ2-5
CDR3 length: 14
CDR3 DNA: TGTGCCAGCAGCCACTCGCGGGGGGGCGTGACCCAGTACTTC
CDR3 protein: CASSHSRGGVTQYF

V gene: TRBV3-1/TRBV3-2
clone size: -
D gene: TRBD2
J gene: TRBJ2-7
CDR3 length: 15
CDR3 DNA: TGTGCCAGCAGCCAAGAAGCAGCGGGGGGCCATCCCCCCCTCTTC
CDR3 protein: CASSQEAAGGHPPLF

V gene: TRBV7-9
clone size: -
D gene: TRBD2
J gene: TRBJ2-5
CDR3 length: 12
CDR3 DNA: TGTGCCAGCAACCTAGCGGGAGGGTCCCAGTACTTC
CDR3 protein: CASNLAGGSQYF

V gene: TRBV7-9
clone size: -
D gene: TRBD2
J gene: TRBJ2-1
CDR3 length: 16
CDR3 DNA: TGTGCCAGCAGCTTAGCGTTGGTCCTAGCGGGAGATGAGCAGTTCTTC
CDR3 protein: CASSLALVLAGDEQFF

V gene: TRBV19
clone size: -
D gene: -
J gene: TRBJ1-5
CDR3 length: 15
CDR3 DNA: TGTGCCAGTAGCACGTGGGGAGAAGGCAATCAGCCCCAGCATTTT
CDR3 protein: CASSTWGEGNQPQHF

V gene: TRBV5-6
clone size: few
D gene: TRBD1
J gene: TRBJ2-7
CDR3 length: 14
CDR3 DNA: TGTGCCAGCAGCAATAGACAGGGTTACTACGAGCAGTACTTC
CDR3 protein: CASSNRQGYYEQYF

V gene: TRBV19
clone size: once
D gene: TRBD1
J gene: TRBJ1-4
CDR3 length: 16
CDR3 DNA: TGTGCCAGTAGTACCCCCTTACAGGGGGCTAATGAAAAACTGTTTTTT
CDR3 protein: CASSTPLQGANEKLFF

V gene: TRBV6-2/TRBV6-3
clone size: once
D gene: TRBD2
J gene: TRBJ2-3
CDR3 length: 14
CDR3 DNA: TGTGCCAGCAGTGGACTAGCGGGAGCAGATACGCAGTATTTT
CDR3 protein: CASSGLAGADTQYF

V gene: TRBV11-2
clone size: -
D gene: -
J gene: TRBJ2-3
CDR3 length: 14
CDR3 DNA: TGTGCCAGCAGATTACAGGGAAGCACAGATACGCAGTATTTT
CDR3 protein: CASRLQGSTDTQYF

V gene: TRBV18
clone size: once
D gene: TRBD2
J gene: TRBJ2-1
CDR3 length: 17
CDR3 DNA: TGTGCCAGTCGACTAGCGGGGGACTCTGGCTCCTACAATGAGCAGTTCTTC
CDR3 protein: CASRLAGDSGSYNEQFF

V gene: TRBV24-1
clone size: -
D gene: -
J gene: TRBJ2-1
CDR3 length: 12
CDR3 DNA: TGTGCCACCAGGGACAGTTACAATGAGCAGTTCTTC
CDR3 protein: CATRDSYNEQFF

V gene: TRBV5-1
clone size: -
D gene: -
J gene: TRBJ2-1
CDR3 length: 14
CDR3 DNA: TGCGCCAGCAGCTTGCTCAGCTCCTACAATGAGCAGTTCTTC
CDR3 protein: CASSLLSSYNEQFF

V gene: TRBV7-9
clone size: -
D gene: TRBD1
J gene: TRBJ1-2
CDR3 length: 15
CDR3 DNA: TGTGCCAGCAGCTTCCACGGACAGGGGGCAGGTGGCTACACCTTC
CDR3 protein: CASSFHGQGAGGYTF

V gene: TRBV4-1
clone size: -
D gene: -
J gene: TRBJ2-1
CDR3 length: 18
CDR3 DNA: TGCGCCAGCAGCCAAGACCCAGATGAGAGGGGAGGCGGGAATGAGCAGTTCTTC
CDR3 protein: CASSQDPDERGGGNEQFF

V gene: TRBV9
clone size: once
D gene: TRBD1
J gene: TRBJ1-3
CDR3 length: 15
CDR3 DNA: TGTGCCAGCAGCGTGGGACAGGGGTCTGGAAACACCATATATTTT
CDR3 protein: CASSVGQGSGNTIYF

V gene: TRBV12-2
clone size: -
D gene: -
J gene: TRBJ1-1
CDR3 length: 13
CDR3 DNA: TGTGCAAGTCGCTCTGGGACAGGGGCTGAAGCTTTCTTT
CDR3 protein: CASRSGTGAEAFF

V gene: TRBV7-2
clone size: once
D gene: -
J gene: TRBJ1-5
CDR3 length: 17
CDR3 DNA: TGTGCCAGCAGCTTATATGGGAGGGGATCGAGCAATCAGCCCCAGCATTTT
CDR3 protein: CASSLYGRGSSNQPQHF

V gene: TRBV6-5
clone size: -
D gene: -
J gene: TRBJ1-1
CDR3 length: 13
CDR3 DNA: TGTGCCAGCAGTCCCACGGGGAACACTGAAGCTTTCTTT
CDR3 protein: CASSPTGNTEAFF

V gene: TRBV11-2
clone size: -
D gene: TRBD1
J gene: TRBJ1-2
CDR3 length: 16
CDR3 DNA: TGTGCCAGCAGCATCGGGACAGGGAAGTCGGAAGGGGGCTACACCTTC
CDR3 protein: CASSIGTGKSEGGYTF

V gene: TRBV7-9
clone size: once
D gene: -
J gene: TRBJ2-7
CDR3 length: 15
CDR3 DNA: TGTGCCAGCAGCTCAATCAGGGTAGGATACTACGAGCAGTACTTC
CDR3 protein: CASSSIRVGYYEQYF

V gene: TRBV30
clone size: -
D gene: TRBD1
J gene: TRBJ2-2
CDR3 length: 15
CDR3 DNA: TGTGCCTGGAGGGTCGGGACAGGGTTGGTCGGGGAGCTGTTTTTT
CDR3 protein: CAWRVGTGLVGELFF

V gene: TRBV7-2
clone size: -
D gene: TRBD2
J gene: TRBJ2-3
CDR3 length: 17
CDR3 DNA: TGTGCCAGCAGTCCCCGGGGGAGCGGGGGGGCCAAAGATACGCAGTATTTT
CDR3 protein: CASSPRGSGGAKDTQYF

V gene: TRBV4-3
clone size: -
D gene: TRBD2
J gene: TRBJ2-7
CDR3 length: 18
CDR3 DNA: TGCGCCAGCAGCCAAGAGCCCAGTCTAGCGGGGAGCTCCTACGAGCAGTACTTC
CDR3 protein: CASSQEPSLAGSSYEQYF

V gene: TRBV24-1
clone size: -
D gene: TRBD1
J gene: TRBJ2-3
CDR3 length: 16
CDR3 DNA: TGTGCCACCAGTGAACCCAGGGGGTCAAGCACAGATACGCAGTATTTT
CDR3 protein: CATSEPRGSSTDTQYF

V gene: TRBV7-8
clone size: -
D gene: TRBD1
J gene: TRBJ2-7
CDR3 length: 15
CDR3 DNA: TGTGCCAGCAGCAAACTAGACAGGGGGGCCTACGAGCAGTACTTC
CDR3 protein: CASSKLDRGAYEQYF

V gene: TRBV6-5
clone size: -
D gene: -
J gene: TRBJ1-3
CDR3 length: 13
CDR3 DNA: TGTGCCAGCAAGGGGCAGGGAGGAAACACCATATATTTT
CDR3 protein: CASKGQGGNTIYF

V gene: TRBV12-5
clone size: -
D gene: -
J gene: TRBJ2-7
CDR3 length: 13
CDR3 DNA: TGTGCTAGTGTCCCGACAGGCTCCTACGAGCAGTACTTC
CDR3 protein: CASVPTGSYEQYF

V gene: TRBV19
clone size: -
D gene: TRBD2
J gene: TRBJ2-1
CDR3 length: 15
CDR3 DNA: TGTGCCAGTAGTATGGGGCTAGCGGTCTACAATGAGCAGTTCTTC
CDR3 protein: CASSMGLAVYNEQFF

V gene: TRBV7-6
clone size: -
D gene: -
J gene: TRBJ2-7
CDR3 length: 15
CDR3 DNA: TGTGCCAGCAGCTTAGGCCCCGGGGGTTCCTACGAGCAGTACTTC
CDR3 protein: CASSLGPGGSYEQYF

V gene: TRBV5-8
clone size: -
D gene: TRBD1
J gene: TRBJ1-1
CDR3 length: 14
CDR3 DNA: TGTGCCAGCAGCTCGGACAGGGGGAACACTGAAGCTTTCTTT
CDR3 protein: CASSSDRGNTEAFF

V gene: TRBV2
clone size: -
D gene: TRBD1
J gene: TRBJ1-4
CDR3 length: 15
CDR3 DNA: TGTGCCAGCAGTGAACTCGGACAGGTTTTTGAGAAACTGTTTTTT
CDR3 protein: CASSELGQVFEKLFF

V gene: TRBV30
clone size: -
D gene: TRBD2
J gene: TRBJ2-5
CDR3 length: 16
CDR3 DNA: TGTGCCTCAGGACTAGCGGGGGCCTTATTCCAAGAGACCCAGTACTTC
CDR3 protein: CASGLAGALFQETQYF

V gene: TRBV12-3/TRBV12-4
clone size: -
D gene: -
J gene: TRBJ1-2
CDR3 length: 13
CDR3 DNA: TGTGCCAGCAGTTTTGGGGGGATCTATGGCTACACCTTC
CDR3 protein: CASSFGGIYGYTF

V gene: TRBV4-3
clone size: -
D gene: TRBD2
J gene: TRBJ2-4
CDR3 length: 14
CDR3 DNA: TGCGCCAGCAGCCAAAATCCGGCGGGGGACATTCAGTACTTC
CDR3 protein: CASSQNPAGDIQYF

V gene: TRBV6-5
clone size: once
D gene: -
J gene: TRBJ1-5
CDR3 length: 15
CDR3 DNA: TGTGCCAGCAGTATTGTTCAATTTAGCAATCAGCCCCAGCATTTT
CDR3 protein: CASSIVQFSNQPQHF

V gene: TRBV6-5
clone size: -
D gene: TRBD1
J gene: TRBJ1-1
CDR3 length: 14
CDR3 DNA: TGTGCCAGCAGTTACGGGACAGCGGGCACTGAAGCTTTCTTT
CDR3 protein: CASSYGTAGTEAFF

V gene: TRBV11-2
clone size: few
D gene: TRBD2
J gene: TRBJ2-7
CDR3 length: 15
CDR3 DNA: TGTGCCAGCAGCTACCTAGCGGGAGTGGTAGGCGAGCAGTACTTC
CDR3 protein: CASSYLAGVVGEQYF

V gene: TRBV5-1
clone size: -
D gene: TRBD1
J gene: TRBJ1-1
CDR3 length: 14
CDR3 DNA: TGCGCCAGCCGGACAGGGTCTAGGAACACTGAAGCTTTCTTT
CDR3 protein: CASRTGSRNTEAFF

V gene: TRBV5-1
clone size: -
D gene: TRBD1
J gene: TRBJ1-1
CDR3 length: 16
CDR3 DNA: TGCGCCAGCAGCCACACAGGGGGCTCCATGAACACTGAAGCTTTCTTT
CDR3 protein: CASSHTGGSMNTEAFF

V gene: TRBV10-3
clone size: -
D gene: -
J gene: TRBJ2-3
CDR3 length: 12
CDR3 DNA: TGTGCCATCAGCCTGGACAGAAATACGCAGTATTTT
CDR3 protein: CAISLDRNTQYF

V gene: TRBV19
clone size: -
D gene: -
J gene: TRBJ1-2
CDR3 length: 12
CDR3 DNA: TGTGCCAGTTCCCGGGAGGTAGACGGCTACACCTTC
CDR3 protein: CASSREVDGYTF

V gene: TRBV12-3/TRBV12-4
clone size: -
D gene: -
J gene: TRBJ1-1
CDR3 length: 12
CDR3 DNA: TGTGCCAGCAGGGAAAGCGTGGGTAAAGCTTTCTTT
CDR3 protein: CASRESVGKAFF

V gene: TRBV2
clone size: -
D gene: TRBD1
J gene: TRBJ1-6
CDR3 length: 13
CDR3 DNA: TGTGCCGCCAGGACAGGGGACGGTTCACCCCTCCACTTT
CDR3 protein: CAARTGDGSPLHF

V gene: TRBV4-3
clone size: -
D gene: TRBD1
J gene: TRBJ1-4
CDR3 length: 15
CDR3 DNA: TGCGCCAGCAGCCCCCCCGGGACAGGGGGTGAAAAACTGTTTTTT
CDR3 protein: CASSPPGTGGEKLFF

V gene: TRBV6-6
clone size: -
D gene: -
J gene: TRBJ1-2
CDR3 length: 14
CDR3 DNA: TGTGCCAGCAGTCGGGGGGCGGACTCTATGGCCTACACCTTC
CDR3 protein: CASSRGADSMAYTF

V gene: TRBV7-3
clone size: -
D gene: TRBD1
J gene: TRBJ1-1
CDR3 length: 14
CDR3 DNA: TGTGCCAGCAGCTCCGGGACAGGGAACACTGAAGCTTTCTTT
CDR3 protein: CASSSGTGNTEAFF

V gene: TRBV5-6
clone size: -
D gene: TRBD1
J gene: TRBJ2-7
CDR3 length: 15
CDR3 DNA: TGTGCCAGCAGCTTGGGGGGACAGGGGCTTGGGGAGCAGTACTTC
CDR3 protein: CASSLGGQGLGEQYF

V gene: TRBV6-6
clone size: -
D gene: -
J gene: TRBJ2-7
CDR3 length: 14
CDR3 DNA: TGTGCCAGCACCTATAGCCCGGACAGCTACGAGCAGTACTTC
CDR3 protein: CASTYSPDSYEQYF

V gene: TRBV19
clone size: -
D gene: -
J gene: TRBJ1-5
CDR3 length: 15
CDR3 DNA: TGTGCCAGTAGTATTGTGGCTGAAGGCAATCAGCCCCAGCATTTT
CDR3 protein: CASSIVAEGNQPQHF